Following are 22 T cell receptor beta chains from one sample sequenced in a study of blood T cell repertoires in COVID-19. Assay used: immunoSEQ multiplex PCR; TCRdb lists only in-frame clones, some missing. This table holds 200,000 or so clones, 70% to 90% found once. The sequencing input was PBMCs or T cells enriched from blood (not recorded which). These receptors all stem from a man aged 25-45 years who had recovered from COVID-19.

This clone is a singleton in its sample. The V call is TRBV9, the J call TRBJ1-6, with D possibly being TRBD1 (5 bases). Trimming cost V 4 bases and J 12 bases, with 20 bases left between them. Germline-derived CDR1 and CDR2 are SGDLS and YYNGEE. This CDR3 contains 15 residues. CDR3 bases: TGTGCCAGCAGCATAGGGACTGGGGATTTTGGACCCCTCCACTTT. It codes for CASSIGTGDFGPLHF. The whole variable domain, filled in from reference TRBV9 and TRBJ1-6, reads DSGVTQTPKHLITATGQRVTLRCSPRSGDLSVYWYQQSLDQGLQFLIQYYNGEERAKGNILERFSAQQFPDLHSELNLSSLELGDSALYFCASSIGTGDFGPLHFGNGTRLTVT.

The rearrangement links TRBV2 to TRBJ1-6; tentatively, D is TRBD1 (6 bases). In germline, CDR1 is SNHLY, CDR2 FYNNEI. The CDR3 loop spans 15 amino acids. V lost 9 bases and J lost 5, with 17 bases in between. Written as DNA, the CDR3 is TGTGCCAGGTCACAGGGTCCTATCAATAATTCACCCCTCCACTTT. It specifies CARSQGPINNSPLHF.

The chain couples TRBV7-8 to TRBJ2-1; no clear D. The V end lost 5 bases, the J end lost 0 bases, and 11 bases lay between the germline ends. In germline, CDR1 is SGHVS, CDR2 FQNEAQ. This CDR3 has 15 amino acids. CDR3 bases: TGTGCCAGCAGCGTGGGCGAGAGCTCCTACAATGAGCAGTTCTTC. This sequence encodes CASSVGESSYNEQFF.

The rearrangement uses TRBV4-1 and TRBJ2-7, with 7 positions matching TRBD1. This CDR3 has 16 amino acids. V lost 5 bases, J lost 7 bases, and 17 bases stayed unmatched. In germline, CDR1 is MGHRA, CDR2 YSYEKL. For the CDR3, the DNA is TGCGCCAGCAGCAGACGACAGGGCGATAATAGGTGGGAGCAGTACTTC. This encodes CASSRRQGDNRWEQYF.

V gene TRBV6-1 combines with J gene TRBJ2-7; the match to TRBD2 covers 14 bases. The CDR3 length is 17 residues. V lost 3 bases to trimming and J lost 2 bases; unmatched junction nucleotides: 6. Germline lookup yields CDR1 MNHNS and CDR2 SASEGT. As DNA, the CDR3 is TGTGCCAGCAGTGAGCTCACGGGACTAGCGGGGGCCTACGAGCAGTACTTC. Translation gives CASSELTGLAGAYEQYF.

V usage is TRBV4-3 and J usage is TRBJ2-6; no clear D gene. Trimming took 0 bases from V and 5 from J, leaving 8 bases between them. Germline-derived CDR1 and CDR2 are LGHNA and YSLEER. This CDR3 has 15 amino acids. CDR3 residues: CASSQDLDRANVLTF. The DNA for the CDR3 is TGCGCCAGCAGCCAAGATCTTGACAGGGCCAACGTCCTGACTTTC.

The chain carries TRBV2 and TRBJ1-1; D possibly corresponds to TRBD1 (5 bases). CDR3 length equals 14 residues. The V gene lost 5 bases and the J gene lost 2 bases, with 12 bases spanning the gap. Per the germline V gene, CDR1 is SNHLY and CDR2 is FYNNEI. The CDR3 region has the DNA TGTGCCAGCAGTAAAGGACACGTCAACACTGAAGCTTTCTTT. This translates into CASSKGHVNTEAFF.

The chain carries TRBV7-8 and TRBJ1-1, with TRBD1 as a possible D gene (5 bases). The CDR3 is 13 residues long. Trimming removed 2 bases at V and 1 base at J, with 5 bases between. Germline V gene sequence: CDR1 SGHVS, CDR2 FQNEAQ. CDR3 DNA sequence: TGTGCCAGCAGCTTACAGGGGAACACTGAAGCTTTCTTT. It codes for CASSLQGNTEAFF.

This chain uses TRBV30 with TRBJ2-3; D is perhaps TRBD1 (6 bases). The germline V gene has CDR1 GTSNPN and CDR2 SVGIG (reference sequence). The CDR3 is 13 amino acids. Trimming cost V 3 bases and J 2 bases, with 9 bases left between them. The CDR3 loop reads CAWSRGFTDTQYF. CDR3 DNA sequence: TGTGCCTGGAGCAGGGGTTTCACAGATACGCAGTATTTT.

J is TRBJ2-2 and V is TRBV6-2 or TRBV6-3; maybe TRBD1 (5 bases). This CDR3 has 14 residues. Trimming took off 6 bases at V and 2 bases at J, with 10 bases between the two ends. CDR1 is MNHEY, CDR2 SVGEGT, per germline. The CDR3 loop is CASSRDSNTGELFF. Here the CDR3 DNA reads TGTGCCAGCAGCCGAGACAGCAACACCGGGGAGCTGTTTTTT.

The chain is built from TRBV29-1 and TRBJ2-7; 10 positions match TRBD1. Germline loops: CDR1 SQVTM, CDR2 ANQGSEA. This CDR3 comprises 13 residues. V was clipped by 5 bases and J by 2 bases; unmatched bases: 3. CDR3 protein: CSVPGQGTYEQYF. DNA for the CDR3: TGCAGCGTTCCGGGACAGGGGACCTACGAGCAGTACTTC.

This chain links TRBV7-9 with TRBJ2-5; TRBD1 aligns across 7 bases. The germline gives CDR1 SEHNR, CDR2 FQNEAQ (reference sequence). This CDR3 region has 14 residues. J gave up 0 bases and V 5 bases, and 3 bases lay outside the gene matches. In DNA form, the CDR3 reads TGTGCCAGCAGCCCGACAGGGTACCAAGAGACCCAGTACTTC. Its protein is CASSPTGYQETQYF.

This clone appeared a single time. This rearrangement joins TRBV28 to TRBJ2-3, with 15 nucleotides matching TRBD2. Germline CDR1 and CDR2: MDHEN and SYDVKM. J was trimmed by 4 bases and V by 5 bases; bases with no gene match: 7. CDR3 length equals 17 residues. DNA for the CDR3: TGTGCCAGCAGTACCCAACGGACTAGCGGGAGGGCAGATACGCAGTATTTT. Its protein product is CASSTQRTSGRADTQYF.

The chain carries TRBV4-3 and TRBJ1-1; D might be TRBD1 (6 bases). CDR3 length equals 16 residues. Looked up from germline, CDR1 is LGHNA and CDR2 is YSLEER. V lost 1 base and J lost 7, with 19 bases in between. The CDR3 is CASSQGTSGGRGEAFF. In DNA, the CDR3 is TGCGCCAGCAGCCAAGGGACGTCCGGGGGGCGGGGTGAAGCTTTCTTT.

Only one count was recorded for this clone. The chain recombines TRBV18 with TRBJ2-1; 14 positions match TRBD2. CDR1 is KGHSH, CDR2 LQKENI, per germline. This CDR3 spans 15 amino acids. Unmatched junction bases numbered 1, after V lost 4 bases and J lost 5 bases. CDR3 protein: CASSLGLAGDNEQFF. CDR3 sequence (DNA): TGTGCCAGCTCACTGGGACTAGCGGGGGACAATGAGCAGTTCTTC.

The chain couples TRBV11-3 to TRBJ2-1, with 9 bases identical to TRBD2. The CDR3 totals 15 residues. After removal of 3 bases from V and 4 bases from J, the junction contained 4 bases not matched to a gene. CDR1 SGHNT and CDR2 YENEEA come from the germline V gene. CDR3: CASSFRTSDYNEQFF. CDR3 sequence (DNA): TGTGCCAGCAGCTTTAGGACTAGCGATTACAATGAGCAGTTCTTC.

The rearrangement links TRBV2 to TRBJ2-5; the match to TRBD1 covers 7 bases. Per the germline V gene, CDR1 is SNHLY and CDR2 is FYNNEI. The CDR3 length is 14 residues. Trimming at V came to 6 bases and at J to 0 bases, leaving 4 bases not matched to a gene. This CDR3 reads CASSATGYQETQYF. The CDR3 region has the DNA TGTGCCAGCAGCGCGACAGGGTACCAAGAGACCCAGTACTTC.

The V call is TRBV9, the J call TRBJ1-1; no reliable D call. The CDR3 runs 13 residues. Germline CDR1 reads SGDLS; CDR2 reads YYNGEE. The V end was cut by 0 bases, the J end by 3 bases, with 6 bases between. The DNA of the CDR3 is TGTGCCAGCAGCGTAGGGCCCGACACTGAAGCTTTCTTT. The encoded protein is CASSVGPDTEAFF. Based on the CDR3 plus reference TRBV9 and TRBJ1-1, the full variable domain is DSGVTQTPKHLITATGQRVTLRCSPRSGDLSVYWYQQSLDQGLQFLIQYYNGEERAKGNILERFSAQQFPDLHSELNLSSLELGDSALYFCASSVGPDTEAFFGQGTRLTVV.

The DNA for the CDR3 is TGTGCCAGCAGCTCCGTAGATGAGCAGTTCTTC. It specifies CASSSVDEQFF. This chain uses TRBV7-2 with TRBJ2-1, with D hard to call. The length of the CDR3 is 11 residues. CDR1 SGHTA and CDR2 FQGNSA come from the germline V gene. V dropped 4 bases and J dropped 8 bases, with 6 bases sitting between them.

A few counts support this clone. The V gene is TRBV25-1, the J gene TRBJ2-3, with D possibly matching TRBD2 (6 bases). This CDR3 is 13 amino acids long. Germline-derived CDR1 and CDR2 are MGHDK and SYGVNS. Trimming stripped 1 base from V and 4 bases from J, with 6 bases between. The CDR3 DNA reads as TGTGCCAGCAGTGAATCGGGGGCAGATACGCAGTATTTT. This translates into CASSESGADTQYF.

This clone was counted a single time. V gene TRBV30 combines with J gene TRBJ1-1; D call uncertain. Trimming took 0 bases from V and 1 from J, leaving 12 bases between them. The CDR3 is 15 amino acids. Germline CDR1 is GTSNPN and CDR2 is SVGIG (reference sequence). CDR3 region: CAWSVRSVGNTEAFF. CDR3 sequence (DNA): TGTGCCTGGAGTGTACGGTCGGTTGGGAACACTGAAGCTTTCTTT.

This chain links TRBV12-3 or TRBV12-4 with TRBJ1-1; a possible D gene is TRBD1 (6 bases). The germline V and J ends were trimmed by 6 bases and 7 bases, with 9 bases remaining between them. The CDR3 sequence is 11 residues long. The CDR3, as DNA: TGTGCCAGCAGAAGGACAGTTGAAGCTTTCTTT. As protein: CASRRTVEAFF.